This TCR beta chain was recorded in a study of CD8+CD57+ T cells in acquired aplastic anemia. Using genomic DNA as the template, TCR beta VDJ and CDR3 profiling was carried out. TCRdb ran MiXCR on the reads and lists one entry per CDR3 protein. The sample includes about 98,000 distinct CDR3 sequences, around 62% seen only once; the top ten take 65%. Patients included in sequencing had previously demonstrated CD8+CD57+ cell expansion by flow cytometry. Germline V gene data show CDR1 as SGDLS and CDR2 as YYNGEE. The CDR3 spans 15 residues. With respect to this clonotype: A read error may account for a junction end that differs from germline.

This sequence was found in a human donor with aplastic anemia. This chain uses TRBV9 with TRBJ2-5, with TRBD2 as a possible D gene (7 bases). Sequenced input: sorted CD4+, CD8+, or CD8+CD57+ T cells (not recorded which) from PBMCs. The CDR3 reads CASRVEGGGGETQYF. CDR3 bases: TGTGCCAGCCGCGTAGAGGGGGGGGGCGGAGAGACCCAGTACTTC.